This T cell receptor beta chain was recorded in a study of cytomegalovirus exposure and HLA in healthy donors. Comments on this clone: Its antigen is currently unknown.

Donors were drawn from the roughly 110-subject validation cohort, separate from the approximately 680-subject first cohort. Per germline, CDR1 LNHDA and CDR2 SQIVND (reference sequence). CDR3 length: 14 residues. Germline trimming cut 6 bases from V and 4 bases from J; bases unmatched to any gene: 3. Profiling relied on immunoSEQ multiplex PCR, and the TCRdb table lists in-frame clones only, not all of them. The sample has some 140,000 clones, 86% seen once. Overall study results and limits: The tendency of first-cohort TCR clusters to co-occur in the roughly 120 validation repertoires was identified by a subsequent analysis. Rarity held for most TCR sequences, but there were some public TCRs that occurred in many donors. TCR beta chains numbering more than 150 were designated cytomegalovirus-associated.

Sequenced material: PBMCs. The gene calls are TRBV19 and TRBJ2-1; 10 bases map to TRBD2. This receptor was obtained from a man between 18 and 29 years old in good health and CMV-seronegative. The CDR3 DNA reads as TGTGCCAGTAGGGTAGCGGGAGGTTACAATGAGCAGTTCTTC. The encoded protein is CASRVAGGYNEQFF.